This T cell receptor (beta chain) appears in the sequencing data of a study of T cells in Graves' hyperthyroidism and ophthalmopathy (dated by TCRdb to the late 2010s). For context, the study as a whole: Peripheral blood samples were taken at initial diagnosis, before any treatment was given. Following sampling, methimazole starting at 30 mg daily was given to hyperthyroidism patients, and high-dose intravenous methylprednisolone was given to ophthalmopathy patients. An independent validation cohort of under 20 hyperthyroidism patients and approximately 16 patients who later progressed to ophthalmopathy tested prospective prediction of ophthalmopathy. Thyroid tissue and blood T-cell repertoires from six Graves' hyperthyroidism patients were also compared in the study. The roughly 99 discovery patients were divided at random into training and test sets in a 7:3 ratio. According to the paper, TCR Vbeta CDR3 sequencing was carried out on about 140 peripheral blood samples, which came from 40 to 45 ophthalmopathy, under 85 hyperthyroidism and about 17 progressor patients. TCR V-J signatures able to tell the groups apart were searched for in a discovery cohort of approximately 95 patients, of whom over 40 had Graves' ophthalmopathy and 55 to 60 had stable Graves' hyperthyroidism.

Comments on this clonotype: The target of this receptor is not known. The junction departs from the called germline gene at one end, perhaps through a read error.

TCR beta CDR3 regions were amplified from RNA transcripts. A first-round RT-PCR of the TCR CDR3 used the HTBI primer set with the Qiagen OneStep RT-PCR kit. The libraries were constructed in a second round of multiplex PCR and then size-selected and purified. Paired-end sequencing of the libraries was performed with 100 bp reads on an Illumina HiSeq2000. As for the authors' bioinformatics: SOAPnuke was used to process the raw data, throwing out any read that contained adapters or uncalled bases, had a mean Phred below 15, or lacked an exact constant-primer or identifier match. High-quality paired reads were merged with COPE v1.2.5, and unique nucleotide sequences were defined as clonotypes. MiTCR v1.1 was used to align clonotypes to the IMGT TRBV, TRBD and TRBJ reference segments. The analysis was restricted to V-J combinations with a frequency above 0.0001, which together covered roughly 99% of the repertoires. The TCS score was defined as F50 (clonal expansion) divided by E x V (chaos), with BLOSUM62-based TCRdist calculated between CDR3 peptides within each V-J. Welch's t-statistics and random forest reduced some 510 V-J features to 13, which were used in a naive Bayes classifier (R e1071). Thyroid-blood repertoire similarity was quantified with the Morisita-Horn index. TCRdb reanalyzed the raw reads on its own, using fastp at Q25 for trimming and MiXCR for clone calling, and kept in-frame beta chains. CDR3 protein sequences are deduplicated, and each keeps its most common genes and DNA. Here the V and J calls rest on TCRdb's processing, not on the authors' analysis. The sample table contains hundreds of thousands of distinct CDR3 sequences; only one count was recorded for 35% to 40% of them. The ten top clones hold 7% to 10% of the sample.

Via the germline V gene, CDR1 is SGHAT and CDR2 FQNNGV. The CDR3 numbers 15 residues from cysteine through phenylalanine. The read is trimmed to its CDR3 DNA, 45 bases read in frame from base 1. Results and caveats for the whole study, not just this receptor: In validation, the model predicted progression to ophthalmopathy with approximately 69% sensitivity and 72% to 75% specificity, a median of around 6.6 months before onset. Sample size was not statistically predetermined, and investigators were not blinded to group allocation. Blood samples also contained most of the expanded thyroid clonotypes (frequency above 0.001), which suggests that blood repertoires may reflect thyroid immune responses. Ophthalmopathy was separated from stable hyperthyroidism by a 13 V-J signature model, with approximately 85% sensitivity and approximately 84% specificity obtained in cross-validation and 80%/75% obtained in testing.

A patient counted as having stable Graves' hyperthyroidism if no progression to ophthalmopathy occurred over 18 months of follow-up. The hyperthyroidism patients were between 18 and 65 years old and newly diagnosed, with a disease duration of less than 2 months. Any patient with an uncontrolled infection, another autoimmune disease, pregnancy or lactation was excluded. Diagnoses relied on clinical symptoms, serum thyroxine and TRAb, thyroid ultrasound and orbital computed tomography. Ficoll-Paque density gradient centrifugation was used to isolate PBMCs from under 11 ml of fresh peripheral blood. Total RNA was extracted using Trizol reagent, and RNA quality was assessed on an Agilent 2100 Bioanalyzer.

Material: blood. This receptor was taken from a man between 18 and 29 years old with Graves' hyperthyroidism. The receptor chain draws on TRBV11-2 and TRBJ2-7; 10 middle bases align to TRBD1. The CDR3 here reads CASSLGWGQGYEQYF. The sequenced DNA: TGCGCCAGCAGCCTAGGGTGGGGACAGGGGTACGAGCAGTACTTC.